This entry lists 17 T cell receptor beta chains sequenced from one sample in a study of human T cells and chemical hapten exposure. MiXCR was run by TCRdb on the RACE reads, yielding one entry per CDR3 protein. Seen here are under 85,000 distinct CDR3 sequences, 10% observed once, and the top ten hold about 1.5%. As to time point: patch test 1, 2 weeks after DPC sensitization. As to treatment: therapeutic diphenylcyclopropenone sensitization with weekly scalp DPC. The material sequenced was whole blood, taken in connection with sensitization to the hapten diphenylcyclopropenone (DPC). Receptors originate from a woman between 45 and 65 years old with alopecia areata. Some clones in this sample may be carry-over from other donors' samples.

The gene calls are TRBV28 and TRBJ1-1; weak D call: TRBD1 (5 bases). CDR1 is MDHEN and CDR2 is SYDVKM in the germline V gene. The V end lost 6 bases, the J end lost 6 bases, and 11 bases lay between the germline ends. The CDR3 extends over 12 amino acids. The CDR3 here is CASRVRGAEAFF. The CDR3 coding sequence is TGTGCCAGCAGGGTGAGGGGCGCTGAAGCTTTCTTT.

This clonotype was picked up a small number of times. The chain couples TRBV5-1 to TRBJ2-2; D is perhaps TRBD2 (6 bases). Germline V gives CDR1 SGHRS, CDR2 YFSETQ. CDR3 length: 16 residues. The V end was cut by 4 bases, the J end by 1 base, with 14 bases between. The CDR3 sequence is CASSPRPSVNTGELFF. CDR3 nucleotides: TGCGCCAGCAGCCCCAGGCCTAGCGTGAACACCGGGGAGCTGTTTTTT.

This clonotype was found a few times. The genes are TRBV11-3 and TRBJ2-7; D might be TRBD2 (5 bases). The V end was cut by 3 bases, the J end by 6 bases, with 12 bases between. From germline, CDR1 is SGHNT and CDR2 YENEEA. This CDR3 comprises 13 residues. CDR3 nucleotides: TGTGCCAGCAGCTTCGGGGTAGGCCGCGAGCAGTACTTC. Translated: CASSFGVGREQYF.

This rearrangement joins TRBV19 to TRBJ2-1; maybe TRBD1 (6 bases). The CDR3 runs to 16 residues. Trimming took off 2 bases at V and 8 bases at J, with 19 bases between the two ends. CDR1 and CDR2 (germline): LNHDA, SQIVND (reference sequence). The CDR3 DNA sequence: TGTGCCAGTAGTATAAGGGGGACCAGCCTTGGACATGAGCAGTTCTTC. Translated: CASSIRGTSLGHEQFF.

The rearrangement joins TRBV29-1 to TRBJ2-5, with D uncertain. V gave up 6 bases and J gave up 4 bases, with 9 bases separating them. CDR1 SQVTM and CDR2 ANQGSEA come from the germline V gene. CDR3 length: 11 residues. The CDR3 DNA is TGCAGCGTGATGGTGGGAGAGACCCAGTACTTC. It encodes CSVMVGETQYF.

This clonotype was seen more than once but under ten times. CDR3 DNA: TGTGCCAGCAGCTTAATAGCCCAGGACAGGTCGAACACTGAAGCTTTCTTT. It specifies CASSLIAQDRSNTEAFF. The rearrangement uses TRBV7-2 and TRBJ1-1; 7 nucleotides line up with TRBD1. The CDR3 is made up of 17 amino acids. Germline assignment: CDR1 SGHTA and CDR2 FQGNSA. The ends lost 2 bases at V and 1 base at J; junction bases unmatched: 10.

The chain joins TRBV7-6 to TRBJ2-3; 9 bases fit TRBD2. Germline V CDR1 and CDR2: SGHVS, FNYEAQ. This CDR3 contains 16 residues. V was clipped by 1 base and J by 2 bases; unmatched bases: 4. CDR3 sequence (DNA): TGTGCCAGCAGCTTAGAAGCTAGCGGGAACACAGATACGCAGTATTTT. Protein product: CASSLEASGNTDTQYF.

This chain uses TRBV9 with TRBJ2-3; D assignment may be TRBD1 or TRBD2 (5 bases each). The germline gives CDR1 SGDLS, CDR2 YYNGEE. This CDR3 is 13 amino acids long. The V end was cut by 7 bases, the J end by 0 bases, with 9 bases between. The CDR3 here is CASGTGSTDTQYF. The CDR3 nucleotides read TGTGCCAGCGGGACCGGGAGCACAGATACGCAGTATTTT.

This clonotype was counted at least ten times. J is TRBJ2-6 and V is TRBV21-1; no DNA check was done on the table's D call, TRBD1. TRBV21-1 is marked as a pseudogene. The CDR3 covers 17 residues. The DNA of the CDR3 is TGTGCCAGCCCCCGGGCAGGCGAAACTCCTGGGGCCAACGTCCTGACTTTC. Translating it yields CASPRAGETPGANVLTF.

This clonotype was seen more than once but under ten times. The gene calls are TRBV11-2 and TRBJ2-3; possible D gene TRBD2, 7 bases. The germline V gene has CDR1 SGHAT and CDR2 FQNNGV. This CDR3 spans 15 amino acids. Trimming stripped 4 bases from V and 5 bases from J, with 16 bases between. In DNA form, the CDR3 reads TGTGCCAGCAGCTCCGTCGGGGGGCTGGAAGATACGCAGTATTTT. The encoded protein is CASSSVGGLEDTQYF.

This clonotype was observed many times. V is TRBV29-1 and J is TRBJ2-1; D gene unclear. The CDR3 spans 12 residues. CDR1 is SQVTM and CDR2 is ANQGSEA in the germline V gene. V was trimmed by 6 bases and J by 7 bases, leaving 13 bases between them. This CDR3 is CSVPHLRNEQFF. DNA for the CDR3: TGCAGCGTCCCACACCTCCGGAATGAGCAGTTCTTC.

The V call is TRBV20-1, the J call TRBJ1-5, with D unclear. CDR3 size: 15 residues. Per germline, CDR1 DFQATT and CDR2 SNEGSKA (reference sequence). Trimming cost V 0 bases and J 4 bases, with 13 bases left between them. CDR3 sequence reads: CSARDFGRQNQPQHF. The CDR3 DNA reads TGCAGTGCTAGAGATTTCGGCAGGCAAAATCAGCCCCAGCATTTT.

This clonotype was detected many times. CDR3 coding DNA: TGTGCCAGCTCGCGTACAGGGGATCCGAACACCGGGGAGCTGTTTTTT. Protein sequence: CASSRTGDPNTGELFF. The chain joins TRBV18 to TRBJ2-2; 7 bases agree with TRBD1. Germline CDR1 and CDR2: KGHSH and LQKENI. The CDR3 covers 16 residues. The V gene end was trimmed by 6 bases and the J gene end by 0 bases; junction bases not matched to a gene: 7. The entire variable domain, with the rest obtained from reference TRBV18 and TRBJ2-2, is as follows: NAGVMQNPRHLVRRRGQEARLRCSPMKGHSHVYWYRQLPEEGLKFMVYLQKENIIDESGMPKERFSAEFPKEGPSILRIQQVVRGDSAAYFCASSRTGDPNTGELFFGEGSRLTVL.

This clonotype showed up just a few times. The chain recombines TRBV9 with TRBJ2-3; 7 nucleotides line up with TRBD2. The germline V gene has CDR1 SGDLS and CDR2 YYNGEE. This CDR3 contains 15 residues. The V and J ends lost 1 base and 3 bases, in that order; junction bases with no gene match: 5. The CDR3 loop reads CASSVMAGETDTQYF. The CDR3, as DNA: TGTGCCAGCAGCGTAATGGCGGGAGAAACAGATACGCAGTATTTT.

In its sample, this clonotype is medium-sized. The rearrangement links TRBV6-2 or TRBV6-3 to TRBJ2-2, with unresolved D. V lost 4 bases to trimming and J lost 0 bases, with 0 bases between them. The length of the CDR3 is 12 residues. The germline V gene encodes CDR1 MNHEY and CDR2 SVGEGT. The CDR3 coding sequence is TGTGCCAGCAGTTCGAACACCGGGGAGCTGTTTTTT. This gives the protein CASSSNTGELFF.

V is TRBV5-4 and J is TRBJ2-1; 8 nucleotides agree with TRBD2. The CDR3 is made up of 16 amino acids. The V segment lost 0 bases and the J segment 2 bases; nucleotides outside the gene matches: 4. Germline CDR1 is SGHNT and CDR2 is YYREEE (reference sequence). In nucleotides, the CDR3 is TGTGCCAGCAGCTTGGGGCATAGCGGGGCCTACAATGAGCAGTTCTTC. Protein sequence: CASSLGHSGAYNEQFF.

This clonotype has ten or more counts. The chain employs TRBV18 and TRBJ1-2; D gene uncertain. V lost 5 bases, J lost 6 bases, and 19 bases lay in between. This CDR3 region has 15 residues. Germline V gene lookup returns CDR1 KGHSH and CDR2 LQKENI. The DNA of the CDR3 is TGTGCCAGCTCAGAATCCTCGGACGGTCTGGATGGCTACACCTTC. Its protein product is CASSESSDGLDGYTF.